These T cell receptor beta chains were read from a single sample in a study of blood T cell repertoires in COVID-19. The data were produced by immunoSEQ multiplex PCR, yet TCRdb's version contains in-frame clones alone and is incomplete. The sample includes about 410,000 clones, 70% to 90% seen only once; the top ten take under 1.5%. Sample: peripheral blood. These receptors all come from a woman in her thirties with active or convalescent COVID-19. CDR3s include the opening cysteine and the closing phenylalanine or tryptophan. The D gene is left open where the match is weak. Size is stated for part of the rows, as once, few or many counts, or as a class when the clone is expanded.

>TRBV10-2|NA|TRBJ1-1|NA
CASSGARPEAFF
TGCGCCAGCAGTGGAGCTAGGCCTGAAGCTTTCTTT
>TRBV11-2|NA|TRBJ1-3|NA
CASSLGPSGYSGNTIYF
TGTGCCAGCAGCTTAGGTCCGAGCGGATACTCTGGAAACACCATATATTTT
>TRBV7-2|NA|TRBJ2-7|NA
CASSYSGVYEQYF
TGTGCCAGCAGTTACTCAGGGGTCTACGAGCAGTACTTC
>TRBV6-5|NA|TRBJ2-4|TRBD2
CATYNRLAGDIQYF
TGTGCCACCTATAACAGACTAGCTGGGGACATTCAGTACTTC
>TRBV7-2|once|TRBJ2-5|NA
CASSLEANQETQYF
TGTGCCAGCAGCTTAGAAGCGAACCAAGAGACCCAGTACTTC
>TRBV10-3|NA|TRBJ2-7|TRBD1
CAISESRQGVPYF
TGTGCCATCAGTGAGTCTCGACAGGGGGTCCCGTACTTC
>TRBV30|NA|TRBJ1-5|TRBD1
CAWKRTGTAHSNQPQHF
TGTGCCTGGAAACGGACAGGGACTGCCCATAGCAATCAGCCCCAGCATTTT
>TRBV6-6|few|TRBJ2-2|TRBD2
CASRGTSGSRTGELFF
TGTGCCAGCAGGGGGACTAGCGGGAGTCGAACCGGGGAGCTGTTTTTT
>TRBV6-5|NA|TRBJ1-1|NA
CASSRRDTEAFF
TGTGCCAGCAGCCGCAGGGACACTGAAGCTTTCTTT
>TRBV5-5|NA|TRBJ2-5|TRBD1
CASSLPTGTGVETQYF
TGTGCCAGCAGCTTACCGACCGGGACAGGGGTGGAGACCCAGTACTTC
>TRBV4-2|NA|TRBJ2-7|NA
CASSQDSRPTYEQYF
TGTGCCAGCAGCCAAGATAGCAGACCAACCTACGAGCAGTACTTC
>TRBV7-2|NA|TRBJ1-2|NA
CASSLASLSGGYTF
TGTGCCAGCAGCTTAGCGAGCCTGTCGGGGGGCTACACCTTC
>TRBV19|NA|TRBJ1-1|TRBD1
CASYRGGVNTEAFF
TGTGCCAGCTACAGGGGCGGGGTGAACACTGAAGCTTTCTTT
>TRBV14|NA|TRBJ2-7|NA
CASSQDTVRVEQYF
TGTGCCAGCAGCCAAGATACGGTGAGGGTCGAGCAGTACTTC
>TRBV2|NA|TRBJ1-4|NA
CASSVWNPQLYYPSSTEKLFF
TGTGCCAGCAGTGTTTGGAATCCCCAGTTATACTACCCGAGTTCGACTGAAAAACTGTTTTTT
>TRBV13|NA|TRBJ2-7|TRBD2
CASSFSGNTYEQYF
TGTGCCAGCAGCTTTAGCGGGAATACCTACGAGCAGTACTTC
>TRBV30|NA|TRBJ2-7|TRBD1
CAWGPTGVLGEQYF
TGTGCCTGGGGGCCTACAGGGGTTTTGGGAGAGCAGTACTTC
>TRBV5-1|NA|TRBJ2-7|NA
CASSLWAGASYEQYF
TGCGCCAGCAGCTTGTGGGCAGGGGCTAGCTACGAGCAGTACTTC
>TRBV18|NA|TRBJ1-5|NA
CASSPSTDPYSNQPQHF
TGTGCCAGCTCACCATCGACAGATCCTTATAGCAATCAGCCCCAGCATTTT
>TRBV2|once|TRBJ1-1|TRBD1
CASTVGQSLFRAFF
TGTGCCAGCACCGTGGGACAGAGTCTTTTTAGAGCTTTCTTT
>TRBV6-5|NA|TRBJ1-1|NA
CASRPTGRVDTEAFF
TGTGCCAGCAGGCCTACAGGGCGAGTGGACACTGAAGCTTTCTTT
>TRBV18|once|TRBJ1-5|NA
CASSPLQVNQPQHF
TGTGCCAGCTCACCTTTACAGGTAAATCAGCCCCAGCATTTT
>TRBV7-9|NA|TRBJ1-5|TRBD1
CASSLSDRGGQPQHF
TGTGCCAGCAGCCTTTCCGACAGGGGTGGTCAGCCCCAGCATTTT
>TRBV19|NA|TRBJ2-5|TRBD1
CASSPHDRTGKTQYF
TGTGCCAGTAGTCCCCATGACCGGACAGGGAAGACCCAGTACTTC
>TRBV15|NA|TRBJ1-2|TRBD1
CATSRGSDRANGYTF
TGTGCCACCAGCAGAGGGTCAGACAGGGCGAATGGCTACACCTTC
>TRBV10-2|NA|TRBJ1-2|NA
CASSESPGQYYGYTF
TGCGCCAGCAGTGAGTCCCCAGGACAGTACTATGGCTACACCTTC
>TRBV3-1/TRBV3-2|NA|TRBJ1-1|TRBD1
CASSPFTGGLIDTEAFF
TGTGCCAGCAGCCCCTTTACAGGGGGGTTAATTGACACTGAAGCTTTCTTT
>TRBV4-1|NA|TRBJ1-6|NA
CASSQDPPPINSPLHF
TGCGCCAGCAGCCAAGACCCCCCCCCAATTAATTCACCCCTCCACTTT
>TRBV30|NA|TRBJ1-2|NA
CAWREREGYGYTF
TGTGCCTGGAGGGAGAGGGAAGGGTATGGCTACACCTTC
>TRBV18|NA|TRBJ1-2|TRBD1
CASSPTDRERGYGYTF
TGTGCCAGCTCACCTACAGACAGGGAGAGGGGCTATGGCTACACCTTC
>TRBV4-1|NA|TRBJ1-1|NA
CASSQGYGSMNTEAFF
TGCGCCAGCAGCCAAGGGTACGGGAGTATGAACACTGAAGCTTTCTTT
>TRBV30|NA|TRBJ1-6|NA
CAWRWGLGNSPLHF
TGTGCCTGGAGGTGGGGCCTTGGAAATTCACCCCTCCACTTT
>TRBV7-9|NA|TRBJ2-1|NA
CASSLGENPDEQFF
TGTGCCAGCAGCTTAGGAGAAAACCCGGATGAGCAGTTCTTC